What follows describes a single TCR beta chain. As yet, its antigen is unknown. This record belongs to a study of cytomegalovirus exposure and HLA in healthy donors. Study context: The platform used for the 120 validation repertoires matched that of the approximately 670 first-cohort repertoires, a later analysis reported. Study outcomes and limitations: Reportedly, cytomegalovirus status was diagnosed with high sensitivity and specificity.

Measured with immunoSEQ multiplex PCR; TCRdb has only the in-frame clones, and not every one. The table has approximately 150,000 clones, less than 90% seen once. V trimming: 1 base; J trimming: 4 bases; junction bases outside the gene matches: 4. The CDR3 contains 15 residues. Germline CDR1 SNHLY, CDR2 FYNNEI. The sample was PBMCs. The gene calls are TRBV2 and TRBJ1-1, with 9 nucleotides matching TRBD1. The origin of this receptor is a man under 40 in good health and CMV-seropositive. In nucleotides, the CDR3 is TGTGCCAGCAGTGAAGGAGACAGGGGGTTCACTGAAGCTTTCTTT. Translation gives CASSEGDRGFTEAFF. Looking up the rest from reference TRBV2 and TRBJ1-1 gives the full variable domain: EPEVTQTPSHQVTQMGQEVILRCVPISNHLYFYWYRQILGQKVEFLVSFYNNEISEKSEIFDDQFSVERPDGSNFTLKIRSTKLEDSAMYFCASSEGDRGFTEAFFGQGTRLTVV.